This paragraph covers one TCR beta chain sequence. The immunoSEQ assay was v3. Clones were read by immunoSEQ multiplex PCR, and TCRdb kept only the in-frame ones, dropping some. Altogether more than 50,000 clones are present, roughly 84% being singletons, with the ten largest covering just over 2.5%. The CDR3 has 14 residues. Trimming left V 2 bases short and J 2 bases short, with 9 bases between. CDR1 and CDR2 from the germline V gene are MNHEY and SMNVEV (reference sequence). The data are from a study of TIL therapy for anti-PD-1-resistant metastatic lung cancer. Time point here: pre-treatment sample, taken before nivolumab and TIL therapy.

The V gene is TRBV27, the J gene TRBJ2-5; D remains ambiguous. The sequence came from a person aged 25-80 years with non-small cell lung cancer. The specimen comprised blood, sampled at baseline. The CDR3 coding sequence is TGTGCCAGCAGTTTACGCGGATATCAAGAGACCCAGTACTTC. Protein sequence: CASSLRGYQETQYF.